This TCR beta chain was sequenced in a study of blood T cell repertoires in COVID-19. Followed over time, Seattle patients had been enrolled while infection was active. The protocol was immunoSEQ multiplex PCR, while the TCRdb copy is restricted to in-frame clones and leaves out a portion. The data show some 320,000 clones, 89% seen once. Per the germline V gene, CDR1 is KGHSH and CDR2 is LQKENI. The CDR3 has 15 residues. With 3 bases clipped from V and 3 bases from J, the junction kept 2 bases outside the gene matches. The chain uses TRBV18 and TRBJ2-3; 11 bases fit TRBD2. The TCR was taken from a woman aged 30 to 39 with COVID-19, enrolled during active disease. Input material: peripheral blood. CDR3 residues: CASSPGLAATDTQYF. In nucleotides, the CDR3 is TGTGCCAGCTCACCGGGACTAGCGGCAACAGATACGCAGTATTTT.